The following is a TCR beta chain sequence with its context. Its antigen is still unknown. This sample is part of a study of tumor-infiltrating lymphocytes in primary liver carcinoma. Overall study: Patients were both men and women, whose ages ran from 30 to 69 years. Measuring about 4 to 10 cm across, the tumors were staged as T1-T3 N0M0.

Making TCR beta cDNA involved approximately 0.5 ug total RNA and a constant-region primer. What produced the TCR beta libraries was three nested multiplex PCR rounds using slightly modified ARM-PCR. A C-beta reverse primer was combined with TRBV1-TRBV30 forward primers in the first two PCR rounds, and each round had about 10 cycles. A single record per CDR3 protein comes from TCRdb applying MiXCR to the multiplex PCR reads. Of roughly 180,000 distinct CDR3 sequences listed, over 45% were seen once; the top ten hold approximately 70%. Points from the study as a whole: Since the samples were bulk and unsorted, the CD4+ and CD8+ repertoires were not compared.

Researchers drew blood RNA from unsorted whole blood and extracted germline DNA as well. With chronic HBV infection, the patients were also treatment-naive. The germline gives CDR1 SGHAT, CDR2 FQNNGV. This CDR3 has 13 amino acids. V gave up 11 bases and J gave up 7 bases, with 15 bases separating them. The sequenced material came from peripheral blood. The receptor comes from a man in his forties with primary liver carcinoma and hepatitis B virus infection. The gene calls are TRBV11-2 and TRBJ1-6; D unclear. The CDR3 reads CAGSLVKNSPLHF. As DNA, the CDR3 is TGTGCCGGTAGCTTAGTAAAGAATTCACCCCTCCACTTT.